The T cell receptor (beta chain) under discussion was sequenced for a study of breast tumors, draining lymph nodes, adjacent tissues. General study points: Findings are consistent with lymph node origin and intratumoral expansion of most tumor T cells. Luminal-like breast cancer showed significantly greater tumor-nontumor repertoire similarity than basal-like breast cancer did.

TCRdb fed the multiplex PCR reads into MiXCR, producing one record per CDR3 protein. The profile shows hundreds of thousands of distinct CDR3 sequences, 32% of them singletons. There are 18 residues in the CDR3. The V gene's germline CDR1 is SGHRS and CDR2 YFSETQ. The trim removed 4 bases at V and 4 bases at J, leaving 19 bases unmatched. With regard to this clonotype: Its target is not known.

Breast cancer patients provided tissue from their axillary draining lymph nodes. This receptor was obtained from a female donor with breast cancer. Some clones in this sample may be carry-over from other donors' samples. The chain uses TRBV5-1 and TRBJ1-1, with 7 bases that match TRBD1. Source material: axillary lymph node tissue. DNA of the CDR3: TGCGCCAGCAGCCCGCGGAGTGCCCAGACAGGGTCGAGCACTGAAGCTTTCTTT. It is translated as CASSPRSAQTGSSTEAFF.